Following are 8 T cell receptor beta chains from one sample sequenced in a study of OX40 agonist ivuxolimab in advanced cancers. The library was obtained by the immunoSEQ multiplex PCR assay. In TCRdb, the immuneACCESS table is reduced to in-frame sequences with V and J assigned. These tables do not hold every clone; where another copy was compared, an unresolved V gene accounts for under half, and the others remain unexplained. Present in this sample are approximately 60,000 clones, around 80% of which were seen just once. The ten top clones hold less than 1.2% of the sample. Sequenced material: CD4+ or CD8+ T cells sorted from blood, taken in a trial of the OX40 agonist ivuxolimab. The receptors were gathered from an adult with an advanced solid tumor such as melanoma, head and neck, liver or kidney cancer.

The chain employs TRBV30 and TRBJ1-2; the D is unclear. Trimming stripped 6 bases from V and 4 bases from J, with 12 bases between. CDR3 length: 12 amino acids. CDR1 is GTSNPN and CDR2 is SVGIG in the germline V gene (reference sequence). The CDR3 coding sequence is TGTGCCTGTAACTCGGGTAGCTATGGCTACACCTTC. Translating it yields CACNSGSYGYTF.

This clone was counted a few times. CDR3 region: CASSIQFGNTEAFF. Here the CDR3 DNA reads TGTGCCAGTAGTATTCAGTTTGGGAACACTGAAGCTTTCTTT. The chain has TRBV19 and TRBJ1-1; no definite D call. With 3 bases removed from V and 1 base from J, the gap between germline ends came to 9 bases. CDR1 and CDR2 (germline): LNHDA, SQIVND (reference sequence). This CDR3 spans 14 amino acids. Drawing the rest from reference TRBV19 and TRBJ1-1, the complete variable domain is DGGITQSPKYLFRKEGQNVTLSCEQNLNHDAMYWYRQDPGQGLRLIYYSQIVNDFQKGDIAEGYSVSREKKESFPLTVTSAQKNPTAFYLCASSIQFGNTEAFFGQGTRLTVV.

The gene calls are TRBV9 and TRBJ1-1; D may be TRBD1 (6 bases). Germline V gene lookup returns CDR1 SGDLS and CDR2 YYNGEE. V lost 0 bases, J lost 4 bases, and 10 bases lay in between. The CDR3 runs 14 residues. CDR3 protein: CASSVDRVGTEAFF. DNA of the CDR3: TGTGCCAGCAGCGTAGACAGGGTTGGCACTGAAGCTTTCTTT.

The chain is built from TRBV4-3 and TRBJ1-4; no reliable D call. The CDR3 sequence is 15 residues long. Germline values: CDR1 LGHNA, CDR2 YSLEER. The V and J ends lost 0 bases and 2 bases respectively, with 7 bases between them. DNA of the CDR3: TGCGCCAGCAGCCAAGAGTATAGTACTAATGAAAAACTGTTTTTT. Translation: CASSQEYSTNEKLFF.

The rearrangement uses TRBV6-5 and TRBJ2-5, with D unclear. The V end was cut by 7 bases, the J end by 4 bases, with 19 bases between. CDR3 length: 15 amino acids. Germline CDR1 reads MNHEY; CDR2 reads SVGAGI. The CDR3: CASKGSRQLSETQYF. The CDR3 DNA is TGTGCCAGCAAGGGAAGCCGGCAATTATCAGAGACCCAGTACTTC.

The count of this clone is one. The CDR3 loop is CASSDRGSQPQHF. The CDR3, as DNA: TGTGCCAGCAGTGACAGGGGCAGTCAGCCCCAGCATTTT. The V gene is TRBV6-5, the J gene TRBJ1-5; 8 nucleotides line up with TRBD1. This CDR3 is 13 amino acids long. Per germline, CDR1 MNHEY and CDR2 SVGAGI. J was trimmed by 6 bases and V by 5 bases; bases with no gene match: 3.

The chain employs TRBV19 and TRBJ2-3; the D is unclear. CDR3 size: 13 residues. V was shortened by 3 bases and J by 1 base, with 5 bases between the two germline ends. CDR1 and CDR2 (germline): LNHDA, SQIVND (reference sequence). The CDR3 sequence is CASSIYGTDTQYF. The CDR3 DNA reads as TGTGCCAGTAGTATCTATGGCACAGATACGCAGTATTTT.

V usage is TRBV19 and J usage is TRBJ2-7, with TRBD1 matching over 7 bases. The CDR3 is made up of 15 amino acids. In germline, CDR1 is LNHDA, CDR2 SQIVND (reference sequence). Trimming cost V 1 base and J 3 bases; bases outside gene matches: 6. This chain's CDR3 is CASSIVRQGDYEQYF. For the CDR3, the DNA is TGTGCCAGTAGTATAGTTCGACAGGGCGACTACGAGCAGTACTTC.